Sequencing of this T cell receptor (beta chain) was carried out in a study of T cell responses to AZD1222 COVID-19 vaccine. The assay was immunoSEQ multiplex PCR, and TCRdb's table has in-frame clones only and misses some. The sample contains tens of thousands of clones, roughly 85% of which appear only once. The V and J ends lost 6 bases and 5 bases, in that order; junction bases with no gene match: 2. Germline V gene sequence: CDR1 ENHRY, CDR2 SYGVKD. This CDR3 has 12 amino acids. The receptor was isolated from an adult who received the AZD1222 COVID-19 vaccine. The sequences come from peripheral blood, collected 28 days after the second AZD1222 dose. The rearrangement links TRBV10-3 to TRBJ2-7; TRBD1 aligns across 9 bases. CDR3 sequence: CAIRRQGDEQYF. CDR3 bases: TGTGCCATCAGGAGACAGGGGGACGAGCAGTACTTC.